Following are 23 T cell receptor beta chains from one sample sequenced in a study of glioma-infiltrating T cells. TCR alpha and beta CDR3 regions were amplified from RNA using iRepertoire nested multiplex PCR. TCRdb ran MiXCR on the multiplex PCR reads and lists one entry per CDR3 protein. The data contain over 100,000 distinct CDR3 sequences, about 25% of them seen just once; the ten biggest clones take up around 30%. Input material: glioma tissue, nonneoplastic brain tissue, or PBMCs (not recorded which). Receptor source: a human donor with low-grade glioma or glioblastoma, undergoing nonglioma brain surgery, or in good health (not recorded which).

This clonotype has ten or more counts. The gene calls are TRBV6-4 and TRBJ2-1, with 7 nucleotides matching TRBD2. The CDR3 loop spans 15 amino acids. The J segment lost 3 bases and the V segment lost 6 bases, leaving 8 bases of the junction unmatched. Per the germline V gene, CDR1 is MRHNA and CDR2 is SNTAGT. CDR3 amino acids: CASRSLAAYYNEQFF. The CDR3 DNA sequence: TGTGCCAGCAGATCCCTAGCGGCTTACTACAATGAGCAGTTCTTC.

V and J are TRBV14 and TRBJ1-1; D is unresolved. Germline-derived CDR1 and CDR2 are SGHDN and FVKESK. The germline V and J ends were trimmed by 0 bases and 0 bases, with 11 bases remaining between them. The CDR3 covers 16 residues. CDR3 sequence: CASSQDLNSLNTEAFF. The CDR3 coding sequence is TGTGCCAGCAGCCAAGATCTTAACAGCCTGAACACTGAAGCTTTCTTT.

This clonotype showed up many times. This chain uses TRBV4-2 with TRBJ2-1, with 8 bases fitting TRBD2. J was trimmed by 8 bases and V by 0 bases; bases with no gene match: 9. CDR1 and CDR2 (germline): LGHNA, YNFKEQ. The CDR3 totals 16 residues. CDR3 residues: CASSQDISGSSDEQFF. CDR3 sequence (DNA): TGTGCCAGCAGCCAAGATATCAGCGGGAGTTCGGATGAGCAGTTCTTC.

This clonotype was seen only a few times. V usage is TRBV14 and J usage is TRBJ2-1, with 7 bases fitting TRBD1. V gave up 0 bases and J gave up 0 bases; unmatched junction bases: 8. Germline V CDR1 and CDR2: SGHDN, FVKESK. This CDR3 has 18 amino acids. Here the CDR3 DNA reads TGTGCCAGCAGCCAAGAAGTCGGGACAGAAAACTCCTACAATGAGCAGTTCTTC. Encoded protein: CASSQEVGTENSYNEQFF.

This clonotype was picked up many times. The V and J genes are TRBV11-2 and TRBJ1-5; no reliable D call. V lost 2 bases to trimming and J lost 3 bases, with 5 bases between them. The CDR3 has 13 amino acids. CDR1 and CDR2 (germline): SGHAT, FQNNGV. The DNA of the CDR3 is TGTGCCAGCAGCTTAAATTTCAATCAGCCCCAGCATTTT. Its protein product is CASSLNFNQPQHF.

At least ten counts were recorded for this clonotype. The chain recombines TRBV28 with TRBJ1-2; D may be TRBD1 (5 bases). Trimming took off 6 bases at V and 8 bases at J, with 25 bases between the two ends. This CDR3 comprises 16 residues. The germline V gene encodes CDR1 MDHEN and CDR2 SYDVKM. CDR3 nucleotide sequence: TGTGCCAGCAGGACCACCGGGACCCGCCGATCGGGCGGCTACACCTTC. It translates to CASRTTGTRRSGGYTF.

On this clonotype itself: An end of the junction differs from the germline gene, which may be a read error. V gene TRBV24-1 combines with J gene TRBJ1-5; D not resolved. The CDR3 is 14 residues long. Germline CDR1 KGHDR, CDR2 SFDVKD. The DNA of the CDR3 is TGTGCTACCAGTGATTTTCGAAGCAATCATCCCCAGCATTTT. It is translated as CATSDFRSNHPQHF.

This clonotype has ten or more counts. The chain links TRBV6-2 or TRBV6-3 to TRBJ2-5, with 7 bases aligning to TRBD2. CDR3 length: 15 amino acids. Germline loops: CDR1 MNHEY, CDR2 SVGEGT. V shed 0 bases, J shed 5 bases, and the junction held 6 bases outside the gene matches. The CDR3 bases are TGTGCCAGCAGTTACTCGGGGGGAGGGTCTGAGACCCAGTACTTC. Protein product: CASSYSGGGSETQYF.

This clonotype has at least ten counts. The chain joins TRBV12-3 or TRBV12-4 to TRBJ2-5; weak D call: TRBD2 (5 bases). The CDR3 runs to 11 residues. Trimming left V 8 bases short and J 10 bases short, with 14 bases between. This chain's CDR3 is CASGPPGVQYF. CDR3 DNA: TGTGCCAGCGGCCCCCCCGGGGTCCAGTACTTC.

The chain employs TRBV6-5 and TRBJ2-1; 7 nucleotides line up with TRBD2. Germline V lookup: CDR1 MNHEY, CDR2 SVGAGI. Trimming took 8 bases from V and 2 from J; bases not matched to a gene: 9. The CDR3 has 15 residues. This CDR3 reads CASHLTSVPYNEQFF. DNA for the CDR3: TGTGCCAGCCACCTCACTAGCGTCCCCTACAATGAGCAGTTCTTC.

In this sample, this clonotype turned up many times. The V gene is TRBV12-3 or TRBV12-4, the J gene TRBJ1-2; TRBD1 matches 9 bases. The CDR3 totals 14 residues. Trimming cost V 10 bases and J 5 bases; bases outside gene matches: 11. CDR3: CATRLDRGSYGYTF. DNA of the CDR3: TGTGCCACCAGGTTGGACAGGGGCAGTTATGGCTACACCTTC.

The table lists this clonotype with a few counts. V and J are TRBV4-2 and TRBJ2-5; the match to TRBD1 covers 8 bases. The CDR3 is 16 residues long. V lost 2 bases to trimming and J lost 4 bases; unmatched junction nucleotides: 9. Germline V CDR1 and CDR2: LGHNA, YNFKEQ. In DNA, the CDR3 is TGTGCCAGCAGCCAATTCCCAGGGGGCGCGGGAGAGACCCAGTACTTC. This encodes CASSQFPGGAGETQYF.

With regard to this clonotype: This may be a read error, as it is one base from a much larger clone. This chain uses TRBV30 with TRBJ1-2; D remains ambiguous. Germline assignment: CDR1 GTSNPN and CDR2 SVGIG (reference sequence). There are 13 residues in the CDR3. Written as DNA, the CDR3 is TGTGCCTGGGGTGTTAGACGAATTGAGGGCTACACCTTC. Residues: CAWGVRRIEGYTF.

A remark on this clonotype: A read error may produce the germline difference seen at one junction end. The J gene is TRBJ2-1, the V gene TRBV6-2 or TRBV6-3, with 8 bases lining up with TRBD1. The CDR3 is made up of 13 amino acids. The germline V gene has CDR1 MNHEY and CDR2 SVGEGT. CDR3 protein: CSSAGGQHNEQFF. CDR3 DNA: TGTTCCAGTGCAGGGGGCCAGCACAATGAGCAGTTCTTC.

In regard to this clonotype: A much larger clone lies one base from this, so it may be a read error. As DNA, the CDR3 is TGCGGCGGGAGGACAGGCGGGATCGGCTACACCTTC. Amino acid sequence: CGGRTGGIGYTF. The chain joins TRBV29-1 to TRBJ1-2, with TRBD1 matching 7 bases. The CDR3 has 12 amino acids. Germline-derived CDR1 and CDR2 are SQVTM and ANQGSEA.

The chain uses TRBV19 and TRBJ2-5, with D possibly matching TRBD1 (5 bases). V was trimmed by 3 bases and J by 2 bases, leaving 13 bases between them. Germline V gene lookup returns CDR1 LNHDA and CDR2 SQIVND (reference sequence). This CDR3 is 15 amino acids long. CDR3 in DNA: TGTGCCAGTAGTATTACGACAGCCAGACAAGAGACCCAGTACTTC. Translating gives CASSITTARQETQYF.

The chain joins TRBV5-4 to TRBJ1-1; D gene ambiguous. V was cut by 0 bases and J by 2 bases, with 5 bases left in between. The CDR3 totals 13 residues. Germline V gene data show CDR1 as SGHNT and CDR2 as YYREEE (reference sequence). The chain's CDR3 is CASSLAENTEAFF. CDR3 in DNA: TGTGCCAGCAGCTTGGCTGAAAACACTGAAGCTTTCTTT.

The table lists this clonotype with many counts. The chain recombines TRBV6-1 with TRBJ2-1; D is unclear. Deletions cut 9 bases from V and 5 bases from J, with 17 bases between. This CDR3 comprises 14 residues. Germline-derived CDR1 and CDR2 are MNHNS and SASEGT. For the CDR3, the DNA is TGTGCCAGTTTTTTTCGTGCCTTTAACAATGAGCAGTTCTTC. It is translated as CASFFRAFNNEQFF.

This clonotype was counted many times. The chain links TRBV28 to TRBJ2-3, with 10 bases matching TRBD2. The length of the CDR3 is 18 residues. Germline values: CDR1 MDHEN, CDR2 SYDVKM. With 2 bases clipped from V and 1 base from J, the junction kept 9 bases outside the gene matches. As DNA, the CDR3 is TGTGCCAGCAGTTTAGCGGGACTAGCGAAAGAGGGCACAGATACGCAGTATTTT. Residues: CASSLAGLAKEGTDTQYF.

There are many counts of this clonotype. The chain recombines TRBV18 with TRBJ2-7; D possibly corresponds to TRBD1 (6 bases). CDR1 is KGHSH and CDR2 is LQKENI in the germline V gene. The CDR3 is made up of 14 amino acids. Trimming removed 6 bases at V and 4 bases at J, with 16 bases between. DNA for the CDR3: TGTGCCAGCTCCCCGGAGAGGACAGATTACGAGCAGTACTTC. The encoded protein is CASSPERTDYEQYF.

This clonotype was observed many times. As DNA, the CDR3 is TGTGCCAGCAGCTCCACTACAGGGATGAATGAGCAGTTCTTC. Translating gives CASSSTTGMNEQFF. This chain uses TRBV11-2 with TRBJ2-1; D perhaps matches TRBD1 (6 bases). This CDR3 is built from 14 residues. Per the germline V gene, CDR1 is SGHAT and CDR2 is FQNNGV. Between the trimmed V and J ends, which lost 4 bases and 7 bases, there was a span of 14 bases.

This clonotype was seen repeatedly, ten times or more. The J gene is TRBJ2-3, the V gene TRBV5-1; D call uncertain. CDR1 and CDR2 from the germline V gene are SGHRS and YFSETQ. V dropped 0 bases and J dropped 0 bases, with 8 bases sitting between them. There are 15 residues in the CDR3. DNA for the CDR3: TGCGCCAGCAGCTTGGCCGGATCTAGCACAGATACGCAGTATTTT. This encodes CASSLAGSSTDTQYF.

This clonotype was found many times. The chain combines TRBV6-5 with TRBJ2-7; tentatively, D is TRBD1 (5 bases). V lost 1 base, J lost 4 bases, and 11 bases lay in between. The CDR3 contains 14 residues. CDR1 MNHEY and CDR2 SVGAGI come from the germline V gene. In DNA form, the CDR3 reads TGTGCCAGCAGTTACTTGGCAGGGTGGTACGAGCAGTACTTC. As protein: CASSYLAGWYEQYF.